This T cell receptor beta chain derives from a study of blood T cells in healthy people across ages. The use of a sample-barcoded 5' primer and a J-beta primer mix characterized a second PCR of 7 to 11 cycles. TCRdb independently ran MiXCR on the 5' RACE reads; one entry per CDR3 protein. The sample consists of 1.8 million or so distinct CDR3 sequences, roughly two fifths of them appearing once. Study results and limitations: The study found more naive CD4+ cells and higher diversity in long-lived than aged donors.

The total RNA that was extracted per sample amounted to at least 5.5 micrograms. In germline, CDR1 is SEHNR, CDR2 FQNEAQ (reference sequence). The J segment lost 5 bases and the V segment lost 6 bases, leaving 4 bases of the junction unmatched. The CDR3 length is 13 residues. About this clonotype itself: Its matching antigen is unknown.

The sequencing input was blood. The receptor comes from a human donor in good health. This chain connects TRBV7-9 to TRBJ2-1; TRBD2 aligns across 7 bases. The CDR3 coding sequence is TGTGCCAGCAGTCGGGGGGAGAACAATGAGCAGTTCTTC. It translates to CASSRGENNEQFF.